This T cell receptor beta chain derives from a study of blood T cell repertoires in COVID-19. This CDR3 contains 11 residues. Germline values: CDR1 LNHDA, CDR2 SQIVND (reference sequence). Only in-frame clones appear in the TCRdb table, and some are missing; sequencing was by immunoSEQ multiplex PCR. The table records 35,000 to 45,000 clones, more than 90% of them present only once. Followed over time, Seattle patients had been enrolled while infection was active. This receptor was identified in a man aged 50 to 60 with COVID-19, enrolled during active disease. Sequencing was done on a sample of peripheral blood. This chain uses TRBV19 with TRBJ2-5, with TRBD2 identical over 7 bases. CDR3 coding DNA: TGTGTGGCGGCGGGGGAAGAGACCCAGTACTTC. Its translation is CVAAGEETQYF.